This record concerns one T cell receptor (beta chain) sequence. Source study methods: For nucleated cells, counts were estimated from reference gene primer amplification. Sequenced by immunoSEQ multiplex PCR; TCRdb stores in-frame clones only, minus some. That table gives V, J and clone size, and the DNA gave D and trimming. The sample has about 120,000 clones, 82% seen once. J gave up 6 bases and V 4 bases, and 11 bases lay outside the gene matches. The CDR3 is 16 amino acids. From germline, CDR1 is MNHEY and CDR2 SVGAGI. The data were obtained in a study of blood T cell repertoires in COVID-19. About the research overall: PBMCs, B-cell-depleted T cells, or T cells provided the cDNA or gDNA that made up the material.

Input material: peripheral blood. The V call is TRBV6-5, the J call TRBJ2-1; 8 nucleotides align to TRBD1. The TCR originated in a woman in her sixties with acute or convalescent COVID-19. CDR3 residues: CASSWPGGTGPNEQFF. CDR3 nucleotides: TGTGCCAGCAGTTGGCCAGGCGGGACAGGACCCAATGAGCAGTTCTTC.